This T cell receptor beta chain was found in a study of blood T cell repertoires in COVID-19. Clinical history as reported by participants underpinned cohort assignment. Cohort 3 donors counted as recovered after two negative PCRs, clearance, or resolved symptoms. Assay used: immunoSEQ multiplex PCR; TCRdb lists only in-frame clones, some missing. This sample has about 180,000 clones, with approximately 89% found just once. This CDR3 has 17 amino acids. Germline CDR1 and CDR2: LNHDA and SQIVND (reference sequence). The junction had 9 bases not matched to a gene; V was cut back by 4 bases and J by 2 bases. Only a few counts were recorded for this clone.

The rearrangement joins TRBV19 to TRBJ1-4; 8 nucleotides align to TRBD1. Sequenced input: PBMCs or T cells enriched from blood (not recorded which). The origin of this receptor is a man aged 35 to 55 who had recovered from COVID-19. CDR3 in amino acids: CASSRAGTGFTNEKLFF. The CDR3 DNA follows: TGTGCCAGTAGTAGGGCCGGGACAGGTTTTACTAATGAAAAACTGTTTTTT.